The T cell receptor beta chain described here comes from a study of a mutant IDH1 vaccine in newly diagnosed glioma. About the research overall: Patients had eight vaccinations, in weeks 1, 3, 5, 7, 11, 15, 19 and 23. Patients began vaccination 4-6 weeks after radiotherapy alone, or with temozolomide cycles.

Germline CDR1 and CDR2: MNHEY and SVGAGI. The CDR3 length is 16 residues. V was clipped by 2 bases and J by 7 bases, with 17 bases between them. Of note for this clone: As yet, its antigen is unknown.

Measured with immunoSEQ multiplex PCR; TCRdb has only the in-frame clones, and not every one. The table shows fewer than 75,000 clones, with around 84% occurring only once. Time point denoted: week 11, during vaccination. Every vaccination contained 300 ug of the mutant IDH1 20-mer peptide and was paired with topical imiquimod. New IDH1-mutant, ATRX-lost WHO grade 3 or 4 astrocytomas occurred in donors. The chain combines TRBV6-5 with TRBJ1-4, with TRBD1 as a possible D gene (5 bases). This sample comprised PBMCs, obtained from a glioma patient whose treatment included an IDH1 peptide vaccine. This sequence originates from a woman aged 50 to 60 with glioma. CDR3 sequence (DNA): TGTGCCAGCAGTTACACTTCGGGCACGGGGGGTGAAAAACTGTTTTTT. Encoded protein: CASSYTSGTGGEKLFF.